Presented here are 24 T cell receptor beta chains from one specimen sequenced in a study of beta chain features in type 1 diabetes. Study conclusions and caveats: Patients with Type 1 diabetes showed moderately but significantly shorter TCRB CDR3s in all four CD4+ subsets.

Antigens for these TCRs are unknown. cDNA synthesis used the whole RNA isolate, giving expressed TCRB sequences. The repertoire was sequenced with immunoSEQ multiplex PCR; TCRdb's copy has only in-frame clones and lacks some. The table records some 26,000 clones, 68% of them present only once. Source material: stem cell memory CD4+ T cells from blood. Receptors originate from a woman in her thirties or forties with type 1 diabetes.

This chain joins TRBV7-2 and TRBJ1-4, with D perhaps TRBD1 (5 bases). V dropped 5 bases and J dropped 8 bases, with 18 bases sitting between them. CDR1 is SGHTA, CDR2 FQGNSA, per germline. The CDR3 loop spans 15 amino acids. CDR3 DNA sequence: TGTGCCAGCAGCGTTGGGACTGCGCCCGGGGAAAAACTGTTTTTT. Translating it yields CASSVGTAPGEKLFF.

The gene calls are TRBV7-2 and TRBJ2-7, with 8 bases matching TRBD1. This CDR3 has 16 residues. CDR1 is SGHTA, CDR2 FQGNSA, per germline. The ends lost 1 base at V and 6 bases at J; junction bases unmatched: 11. CDR3 in DNA: TGTGCCAGCAGCTTAGGAGGACAGGGACGGGTTCTCGAGCAGTACTTC. Residues: CASSLGGQGRVLEQYF.

The CDR3 is CASSYGGIANEKLFF. The CDR3 DNA reads as TGTGCCAGCAGTTACGGGGGGATAGCTAATGAAAAACTGTTTTTT. The chain uses TRBV6-6 and TRBJ1-4; possibly TRBD1 for D (5 bases). V was clipped by 2 bases and J by 3 bases, with 10 bases between them. This CDR3 spans 15 amino acids. The germline gives CDR1 MNHNY, CDR2 SVGAGI (reference sequence).

Only a few counts were recorded for this clone. The V and J genes are TRBV19 and TRBJ2-1; a possible D gene is TRBD1 (6 bases). Germline V gene lookup returns CDR1 LNHDA and CDR2 SQIVND (reference sequence). V was cut by 3 bases and J by 4 bases, with 25 bases left in between. The CDR3 contains 19 residues. CDR3 amino acids: CASSITGQGFLLGYNEQFF. CDR3 coding DNA: TGTGCCAGTAGTATTACGGGACAAGGGTTCCTCTTGGGGTACAATGAGCAGTTCTTC. Looking up the rest from reference TRBV19 and TRBJ2-1 gives the full variable domain: DGGITQSPKYLFRKEGQNVTLSCEQNLNHDAMYWYRQDPGQGLRLIYYSQIVNDFQKGDIAEGYSVSREKKESFPLTVTSAQKNPTAFYLCASSITGQGFLLGYNEQFFGPGTRLTVL.

This CDR3 reads CASSQDDRVNTEAFF. As DNA, the CDR3 is TGTGCCAGCAGCCAAGATGACAGGGTGAACACTGAAGCTTTCTTT. The chain couples TRBV5-4 to TRBJ1-1; 7 nucleotides line up with TRBD1. V was clipped by 4 bases and J by 0 bases; unmatched bases: 6. Germline assignment: CDR1 SGHNT and CDR2 YYREEE (reference sequence). This CDR3 has 15 amino acids.

The CDR3 nucleotides are TGTGCCAGTTCGATTGGTCCGGGACAGGGATACACCGGGGAGCTGTTTTTT. This translates into CASSIGPGQGYTGELFF. V usage is TRBV19 and J usage is TRBJ2-2, with 9 positions matching TRBD1. V trimming: 8 bases; J trimming: 3 bases; junction bases outside the gene matches: 13. The CDR3 runs to 17 residues. Germline V gene lookup returns CDR1 LNHDA and CDR2 SQIVND (reference sequence). Full variable domain (rest looked up from reference TRBV19 and TRBJ2-2): DGGITQSPKYLFRKEGQNVTLSCEQNLNHDAMYWYRQDPGQGLRLIYYSQIVNDFQKGDIAEGYSVSREKKESFPLTVTSAQKNPTAFYLCASSIGPGQGYTGELFFGEGSRLTVL.

J is TRBJ2-1 and V is TRBV19; a possible D gene is TRBD1 (7 bases). The CDR3 spans 16 residues. CDR1 is LNHDA and CDR2 is SQIVND in the germline V gene (reference sequence). The V end was cut by 4 bases, the J end by 8 bases, with 21 bases between. The DNA for the CDR3 is TGTGCCAGTAGTAGCAGGGGGACGGGACTTGGGTATGAGCAGTTCTTC. Translated: CASSSRGTGLGYEQFF.

This chain uses TRBV6-5 with TRBJ2-7; D is undetermined. The CDR3 runs 14 residues. The V end was cut by 5 bases, the J end by 1 base, with 12 bases between. CDR1 MNHEY and CDR2 SVGAGI come from the germline V gene. CDR3 amino acids: CASSQKYQSYEQYF. CDR3 in DNA: TGTGCCAGCAGTCAGAAGTACCAATCCTACGAGCAGTACTTC.

This clone has more than one count but fewer than ten. The CDR3 sequence: CASSVTGAGTEAFF. As DNA, the CDR3 is TGTGCCAGCAGCGTGACAGGGGCGGGCACTGAAGCTTTCTTT. V is TRBV7-2 and J is TRBJ1-1; 8 nucleotides match TRBD1. V lost 5 bases, J lost 4 bases, and 6 bases stayed unmatched. In germline, CDR1 is SGHTA, CDR2 FQGNSA. This CDR3 contains 14 residues.

The J gene is TRBJ1-5, the V gene TRBV7-2; TRBD1 might be the D (6 bases). Looked up from germline, CDR1 is SGHTA and CDR2 is FQGNSA. This CDR3 contains 17 residues. V dropped 1 base and J dropped 0 bases, with 13 bases sitting between them. The CDR3 here is CASSLGAGVYSNQPQHF. In DNA form, the CDR3 reads TGTGCCAGCAGCTTAGGGGCAGGGGTATATAGCAATCAGCCCCAGCATTTT.

V gene TRBV2 combines with J gene TRBJ2-7; D remains unclear. The CDR3 loop spans 14 amino acids. CDR1 and CDR2 (germline): SNHLY, FYNNEI. Trimming took off 3 bases at V and 0 bases at J, with 9 bases between the two ends. The chain's CDR3 is CASSDGRFSYEQYF. The CDR3 DNA is TGTGCCAGCAGTGACGGCAGGTTCTCCTACGAGCAGTACTTC.

The rearrangement links TRBV9 to TRBJ2-1, with 10 bases fitting TRBD2. Germline values: CDR1 SGDLS, CDR2 YYNGEE. The junction had 5 bases not matched to a gene; V was cut back by 4 bases and J by 7 bases. The CDR3 spans 14 residues. The CDR3 here is CASSPSGRGNEQFF. For the CDR3, the DNA is TGTGCCAGCAGCCCTAGCGGGAGAGGGAATGAGCAGTTCTTC.

This clone was seen more than once but under ten times. The CDR3 DNA reads TGTGCCAGCAGCCGGACTAGCGGGGGGGACGAGCAGTACTTC. Its translation is CASSRTSGGDEQYF. The rearrangement links TRBV7-9 to TRBJ2-7; 15 bases map to TRBD2. The CDR3 runs to 14 residues. V lost 5 bases, J lost 5 bases, and 1 base stayed unmatched. Germline V gene data show CDR1 as SEHNR and CDR2 as FQNEAQ (reference sequence).

The chain is built from TRBV28 and TRBJ1-5; D is possibly TRBD1 (6 bases). Per the germline V gene, CDR1 is MDHEN and CDR2 is SYDVKM. Trimming stripped 7 bases from V and 4 bases from J, with 11 bases between. CDR3 size: 13 residues. CDR3 sequence (DNA): TGTGCCAGCAAGGGGGTCCTTAATCAGCCCCAGCATTTT. This translates into CASKGVLNQPQHF.

In this sample, this clone turned up a few times. The CDR3 bases are TGCGCCAGCAGCCAAGAGTTGGTAGGGGCCCGCAAAAACATTCAGTACTTC. This encodes CASSQELVGARKNIQYF. The chain employs TRBV4-3 and TRBJ2-4, with D possibly matching TRBD1 (5 bases). CDR3 size: 17 residues. Deletions cut 0 bases from V and 3 bases from J, with 15 bases between. Germline V gene lookup returns CDR1 LGHNA and CDR2 YSLEER.

The chain employs TRBV7-2 and TRBJ1-1; 7 bases map to TRBD1. V was pared by 5 bases and J by 0 bases, with 9 bases of the junction left unmatched. The CDR3 length is 16 residues. Looked up from germline, CDR1 is SGHTA and CDR2 is FQGNSA. CDR3 sequence reads: CASSDRQGNLNTEAFF. CDR3 coding DNA: TGTGCCAGCAGCGATCGACAGGGCAATTTGAACACTGAAGCTTTCTTT.

This rearrangement joins TRBV25-1 to TRBJ1-6; TRBD1 agrees at 9 bases. With 3 bases clipped from V and 9 bases from J, the junction kept 6 bases outside the gene matches. The length of the CDR3 is 15 residues. Germline CDR1 is MGHDK and CDR2 is SYGVNS. CDR3 sequence: CASSDQTGGISPLHF. The DNA for the CDR3 is TGTGCCAGCAGTGATCAGACAGGGGGTATTTCACCCCTCCACTTT.

The chain combines TRBV7-9 with TRBJ1-5; D may be TRBD1 (5 bases). In germline, CDR1 is SEHNR, CDR2 FQNEAQ (reference sequence). Trimming took off 5 bases at V and 6 bases at J, with 17 bases between the two ends. The CDR3 has 15 amino acids. The CDR3 region is CASSQGTGEAQPQHF. The CDR3 coding sequence is TGTGCCAGCAGCCAAGGTACGGGGGAAGCTCAGCCCCAGCATTTT.

V and J are TRBV7-2 and TRBJ2-1; TRBD2 matches 7 bases. V gave up 1 base and J gave up 3 bases; unmatched junction bases: 6. Germline lookup yields CDR1 SGHTA and CDR2 FQGNSA. The length of the CDR3 is 16 residues. The CDR3: CASSLDSSGNYNEQFF. DNA for the CDR3: TGTGCCAGCAGCTTAGATTCCAGCGGGAACTACAATGAGCAGTTCTTC.

This clone was found a few times. The genes are TRBV7-9 and TRBJ1-5; 10 positions match TRBD1. J was trimmed by 7 bases and V by 5 bases; bases with no gene match: 14. Germline CDR1 and CDR2: SEHNR and FQNEAQ (reference sequence). There are 17 residues in the CDR3. The CDR3 is CASSAAKDRGGRQPQHF. The CDR3 coding sequence is TGTGCCAGCAGCGCGGCAAAGGACAGGGGGGGGAGGCAGCCCCAGCATTTT.

The chain carries TRBV5-1 and TRBJ2-4; D remains unclear. The CDR3 has 17 residues. The V gene lost 1 base and the J gene lost 1 base, with 15 bases spanning the gap. The germline gives CDR1 SGHRS, CDR2 YFSETQ. CDR3 sequence reads: CASSLIATNLAKNIQYF. CDR3 in DNA: TGCGCCAGCAGCTTGATAGCAACGAATCTGGCCAAAAACATTCAGTACTTC.

V usage is TRBV28 and J usage is TRBJ2-7, with 11 bases lining up with TRBD1. The CDR3 has 16 amino acids. Trimming cost V 2 bases and J 0 bases; bases outside gene matches: 3. Germline CDR1 MDHEN, CDR2 SYDVKM. CDR3 in DNA: TGTGCCAGCAGTTTACGGGGGACAGGGGGCTCCTACGAGCAGTACTTC. It codes for CASSLRGTGGSYEQYF.

This sequence joins TRBV21-1 and TRBJ2-7; TRBD1, the table's D call, lacks a check against the DNA. TRBV21-1 is flagged as a pseudogene. There are 15 residues in the CDR3. The DNA for the CDR3 is TGTGCCAGCAGCAAACCCTGGGACAGCTTTCACGAGCAGTACTTC. Protein sequence: CASSKPWDSFHEQYF.

V and J are TRBV27 and TRBJ2-3; D may be TRBD2 (5 bases). The germline CDR1 and CDR2 sequences are MNHEY and SMNVEV (reference sequence). V lost 3 bases to trimming and J lost 6 bases, with 19 bases between them. The CDR3 runs to 16 residues. The CDR3 is CASSFTGLGVFDTQYF. The DNA for the CDR3 is TGTGCCAGCAGTTTCACGGGGTTGGGTGTATTCGATACGCAGTATTTT.